This TCR beta chain emerged from a study of OX40 agonist ivuxolimab in advanced cancers. Study-level points and caveats: Some of the lowest clonal expansion was seen in partial responders at 0.1-3.0 mg/kg. The authors did not determine the antigen specificity of the expanded peripheral T cells. Dose levels from 0.1 to 3.0 mg/kg saw CD4+ and CD8+ blood T cells expand clonally by week 6. Certain nonresponders likewise exhibited a low normalized T-cell clonal expansion.

CDR3 length: 16 amino acids. CDR1 MNHNS and CDR2 SASEGT come from the germline V gene. With V trimmed by 3 bases and J by 7 bases, 8 bases remained unmatched. The data were produced by immunoSEQ multiplex PCR, yet TCRdb's version contains in-frame clones alone and is incomplete. The table includes under 95,000 clones, 70% to 90% detected once. Worth noting for this clone: Its matching antigen is unknown.

The input for sequencing was CD4+ or CD8+ T cells sorted from blood, taken in a trial of the OX40 agonist ivuxolimab. The receptor comes from an adult with an advanced solid tumor such as melanoma, head and neck, liver or kidney cancer. This chain links TRBV6-1 with TRBJ2-1, with TRBD2 matching 11 bases. The DNA for the CDR3 is TGTGCCAGCAGTGACCTGACTAGCGGGATTCGGAATGAGCAGTTCTTC. This translates into CASSDLTSGIRNEQFF.